This entry lists 26 T cell receptor beta chains sequenced from one sample in a study of molecular identifiers for immune sequencing clone quantification. TCRdb called the PCR reads again in MiXCR, with one record for every CDR3 protein. The sample gives hundreds of thousands of distinct CDR3 sequences, about 20% of which show up once; around 0.86% is in the top ten. Source material: naive CD8+ T cells from blood, with Jurkat cell RNA spiked in. Documented subset: FACS-sorted CD8+CD4-CCR7+CD45RA+ naive T cells. The source of these receptors is a human donor in good health. Some libraries in this study had Jurkat cell RNA spiked in.

As for this clonotype: A much larger clone sits a single nucleotide away, making a read error possible. V and J are TRBV5-1 and TRBJ2-1; D is undetermined. Per the germline V gene, CDR1 is SGHRS and CDR2 is YFSETQ. The CDR3 spans 14 residues. Trimming left V 6 bases short and J 3 bases short, with 13 bases between. The CDR3 region is CASTPLNYYNEQFF. CDR3 sequence (DNA): TGCGCCAGCACCCCGCTGAACTACTACAATGAGCAGTTCTTC.

This clonotype was found many times. This chain links TRBV20-1 with TRBJ1-1; D possibly corresponds to TRBD1 (5 bases). Germline CDR1 reads DFQATT; CDR2 reads SNEGSKA (reference sequence). The CDR3 is made up of 14 amino acids. Trimming took off 1 base at V and 4 bases at J, with 13 bases between the two ends. The CDR3 sequence: CSARGQGVGTEAFF. The DNA of the CDR3 is TGCAGTGCTAGAGGTCAGGGCGTGGGCACTGAAGCTTTCTTT.

On this clonotype: Possible read error: a much larger clone is one base away. The conserved phenylalanine or tryptophan is not found at the CDR3 terminus, so this likely reflects a read error. The V call is TRBV6-2 or TRBV6-3, the J call TRBJ2-5; D unresolved. This CDR3 is 12 amino acids long. Germline values: CDR1 MNHEY, CDR2 SVGEGT. V shed 8 bases and J shed 4 bases, with 11 bases lying between them. The CDR3 DNA sequence: TGTGCCAGCGACAACATGGGAGAGACCCAGTACTCC. This gives the protein CASDNMGETQYS.

V and J are TRBV7-3 and TRBJ2-3; weak D call: TRBD2 (6 bases). Germline-derived CDR1 and CDR2 are SGHTA and FQGTGA. The CDR3 sequence is 15 residues long. V was trimmed by 1 base and J by 0 bases, leaving 8 bases between them. CDR3 sequence (DNA): TGTGCCAGCAGCTTAATTAGCGGCAGCACAGATACGCAGTATTTT. It specifies CASSLISGSTDTQYF. The variable domain in full, completed from reference TRBV7-3 and TRBJ2-3, reads GAGVSQTPSNKVTEKGKYVELRCDPISGHTALYWYRQSLGQGPEFLIYFQGTGAADDSGLPNDRFFAVRPEGSVSTLKIQRTERGDSAVYLCASSLISGSTDTQYFGPGTRLTVL.

This clonotype was observed at least ten times. The V call is TRBV7-9, the J call TRBJ2-7; tentatively, D is TRBD1 (6 bases). The V end was cut by 1 base, the J end by 0 bases, with 10 bases between. The CDR3 is 15 residues long. Germline CDR1 reads SEHNR; CDR2 reads FQNEAQ (reference sequence). The CDR3 sequence is CASSLGGQSSYEQYF. The CDR3 bases are TGTGCCAGCAGCTTAGGAGGACAGAGCTCCTACGAGCAGTACTTC.

In this sample, this clonotype turned up many times. This chain joins TRBV5-1 and TRBJ2-3, with 8 bases lining up with TRBD2. The CDR3 has 15 residues. Germline loops: CDR1 SGHRS, CDR2 YFSETQ. V trimming: 0 bases; J trimming: 2 bases; junction bases outside the gene matches: 2. CDR3 amino acids: CASSLGLATTDTQYF. CDR3 nucleotide sequence: TGCGCCAGCAGCTTGGGACTAGCGACCACAGATACGCAGTATTTT.

This clonotype was seen many times. This chain links TRBV11-3 with TRBJ1-1; D remains ambiguous. CDR1 is SGHNT and CDR2 is YENEEA in the germline V gene. This CDR3 comprises 13 residues. Trimming left V 1 base short and J 4 bases short, with 7 bases between. Here the CDR3 DNA reads TGTGCCAGCAGCTTAGGACACATCACTGAAGCTTTCTTT. It codes for CASSLGHITEAFF. The full variable domain, rest sourced from reference TRBV11-3 and TRBJ1-1, is EAGVVQSPRYKIIEKKQPVAFWCNPISGHNTLYWYLQNLGQGPELLIRYENEEAVDDSQLPKDRFSAERLKGVDSTLKIQPAELGDSAVYLCASSLGHITEAFFGQGTRLTVV.

This clonotype was counted ten times or more. The chain carries TRBV30 and TRBJ1-3, with D perhaps TRBD1 (5 bases). V lost 4 bases, J lost 2 bases, and 15 bases lay in between. This CDR3 has 15 amino acids. Germline lookup yields CDR1 GTSNPN and CDR2 SVGIG (reference sequence). CDR3 sequence reads: CAWTPRGTPGNTIYF. The CDR3 DNA follows: TGTGCCTGGACCCCCCGGGGGACTCCTGGAAACACCATATATTTT.

The V gene is TRBV4-3, the J gene TRBJ2-4; no reliable D call. V was pared by 0 bases and J by 9 bases, with 12 bases between. The CDR3 is 14 amino acids. In germline, CDR1 is LGHNA, CDR2 YSLEER. In DNA, the CDR3 is TGCGCCAGCAGCCAAGATGAGGTACTGGGCATTCAGTACTTC. This encodes CASSQDEVLGIQYF.

This clonotype came up many times. The chain has TRBV7-9 and TRBJ1-1; D uncertain. The CDR3 length is 14 residues. V was shortened by 7 bases and J by 1 base, with 13 bases between the two germline ends. Germline V gives CDR1 SEHNR, CDR2 FQNEAQ (reference sequence). CDR3 protein: CASIASPANTEAFF. CDR3 bases: TGTGCCAGCATCGCCTCCCCGGCGAACACTGAAGCTTTCTTT.

For this clonotype: A much larger clone differs by one base, so this may be a read error. The chain uses TRBV9 and TRBJ2-6, with 7 bases matching TRBD1. In germline, CDR1 is SGDLS, CDR2 YYNGEE. The CDR3 totals 16 residues. The chain's CDR3 is CASSHPTGFGASVLTF. The CDR3 coding sequence is TGTGCCAGCAGCCACCCGACAGGGTTCGGGGCCAGCGTCCTGACTTTC.

The CDR3 DNA sequence: TGTGCCAGCAGCTTAGTTTCGGGGACTAGCGGACTCAATGAGCAGTTCTTC. Translating gives CASSLVSGTSGLNEQFF. This rearrangement joins TRBV7-8 to TRBJ2-1; 11 positions match TRBD2. Trimming at V came to 1 base and at J to 6 bases, leaving 8 bases not matched to a gene. This CDR3 has 17 residues. The germline V gene encodes CDR1 SGHVS and CDR2 FQNEAQ.

This clonotype has a count of ten or more. The chain is built from TRBV28 and TRBJ2-7; D might be TRBD1 or TRBD2, each matching 5 bases. Germline-derived CDR1 and CDR2 are MDHEN and SYDVKM. V dropped 5 bases and J dropped 3 bases, with 17 bases sitting between them. CDR3 length: 15 amino acids. Here the CDR3 reads CASSVLGVGNYEQYF. In DNA form, the CDR3 reads TGTGCCAGCAGTGTCCTGGGGGTCGGGAACTACGAGCAGTACTTC.

Details on this clonotype: The junction differs from germline at one of its ends, possibly a read error. V is TRBV5-3 and J is TRBJ2-1; TRBD2 might be the D (5 bases). TRBV5-3 is recorded as an ORF, its role being uncertain. This CDR3 contains 15 residues. The CDR3 sequence is CASSLVRDSYNGQFF. Written as DNA, the CDR3 is TGTGCCAGCAGCTTGGTCCGGGATTCCTACAATGGGCAGTTCTTC.

Regarding this clonotype: This could be a read error, since a much larger clone is one nucleotide away. This chain links TRBV27 with TRBJ2-3; D might be TRBD2 (5 bases). CDR3 length: 16 residues. In germline, CDR1 is MNHEY, CDR2 SMNVEV (reference sequence). Here the CDR3 reads CAGSTLLVSGTDTQYF. The CDR3 nucleotides read TGTGCCGGCAGTACCCTACTAGTATCTGGCACAGATACGCAGTATTTT.

The table lists this clonotype with a count of one. Compared with germline, one end of the junction differs, possibly owing to a read error. The rearrangement joins TRBV2 to TRBJ1-2; D unresolved. The CDR3 contains 16 residues. Germline V gene data show CDR1 as SNHLY and CDR2 as FYNNEI. The CDR3 is CSSSERSVEPPYGYTF. CDR3 sequence (DNA): TGTTCCAGCAGTGAGAGAAGCGTGGAACCTCCCTATGGCTACACCTTC.

This clonotype occurred many times. V usage is TRBV7-6 and J usage is TRBJ2-7; 9 bases are a match to TRBD1. In germline, CDR1 is SGHVS, CDR2 FNYEAQ. This CDR3 region has 12 residues. The CDR3 bases are TGTGCCAGCAGCGCCCCCGGGACAGGGATATTGGTC. Encoded protein: CASSAPGTGILV.

The gene calls are TRBV19 and TRBJ2-1; TRBD2 matches 9 bases. Per the germline V gene, CDR1 is LNHDA and CDR2 is SQIVND (reference sequence). The CDR3 extends over 15 amino acids. The J segment lost 1 base and the V segment lost 3 bases, leaving 1 base of the junction unmatched. The CDR3, as DNA: TGTGCCAGTAGTATGAGCGGGGGGTCCTACAATGAGCAGTTCTTC. It yields the protein CASSMSGGSYNEQFF.

This clonotype was seen repeatedly, ten times or more. The J gene is TRBJ2-7, the V gene TRBV7-9; D may be TRBD2 (6 bases). The germline CDR1 and CDR2 sequences are SEHNR and FQNEAQ (reference sequence). V lost 5 bases and J 3 bases, leaving 17 bases between the germline ends. The CDR3 loop spans 15 amino acids. DNA for the CDR3: TGTGCCAGCAGCCTACCCCCAGGTAGCGGCTACGAGCAGTACTTC. Its protein is CASSLPPGSGYEQYF.

This clonotype was recorded at least ten times. V usage is TRBV19 and J usage is TRBJ1-1, with unresolved D. Germline V gives CDR1 LNHDA, CDR2 SQIVND (reference sequence). This CDR3 contains 13 residues. The germline V and J ends were trimmed by 3 bases and 0 bases, with 5 bases remaining between them. In DNA, the CDR3 is TGTGCCAGTAGTATCATCTTGAACACTGAAGCTTTCTTT. Encoded protein: CASSIILNTEAFF.

With regard to this clonotype: Just one base apart from a much larger clone, this may be a read error. The chain is built from TRBV5-6 and TRBJ2-7; 10 nucleotides match TRBD1. This CDR3 contains 14 residues. Germline V gene data show CDR1 as SGHDT and CDR2 as YYEEEE. The CDR3 region is CVSSPPGTGDEQYF. The CDR3 nucleotides are TGTGTCAGCAGCCCACCCGGGACAGGGGACGAGCAGTACTTC.

This chain links TRBV6-2 or TRBV6-3 with TRBJ1-2, with no clear D. Germline CDR1 and CDR2: MNHEY and SVGEGT. Trimming removed 0 bases at V and 0 bases at J, with 8 bases between. The CDR3 covers 15 residues. The CDR3 reads CASSYSEIPNYGYTF. CDR3 sequence (DNA): TGTGCCAGCAGTTACTCCGAAATCCCTAACTATGGCTACACCTTC.

V gene TRBV20-1 combines with J gene TRBJ2-1; 8 bases fit TRBD1. Germline CDR1 is DFQATT and CDR2 is SNEGSKA (reference sequence). V lost 7 bases to trimming and J lost 6 bases; unmatched junction nucleotides: 8. The CDR3 spans 13 residues. The CDR3 bases are TGCAGTGTTCGGACAGGGTTGGGCAATGAGCAGTTCTTC. This gives the protein CSVRTGLGNEQFF.

This clonotype was seen only a few times. The chain combines TRBV12-3 or TRBV12-4 with TRBJ2-5; D gene unclear. The CDR3 loop spans 13 amino acids. V lost 2 bases and J lost 5, with 9 bases in between. The CDR3 DNA sequence: TGTGCCAGCAGTTTACTCGTCCGGGAGACCCAGTACTTC. It codes for CASSLLVRETQYF.

The chain combines TRBV6-1 with TRBJ1-5; 7 bases fit TRBD1. Germline CDR1 reads MNHNS; CDR2 reads SASEGT. The V and J ends lost 7 bases and 0 bases, in that order; junction bases with no gene match: 6. CDR3 size: 15 residues. CDR3 DNA sequence: TGTGCCAGCAAGTACCAGGGGGTTAGCAATCAGCCCCAGCATTTT. Its protein is CASKYQGVSNQPQHF.

This clonotype was seen repeatedly, ten times or more. The V call is TRBV5-6, the J call TRBJ2-1; D is unclear. With 2 bases removed from V and 4 bases from J, the gap between germline ends came to 10 bases. The CDR3 contains 14 residues. The germline V gene encodes CDR1 SGHDT and CDR2 YYEEEE. The CDR3 DNA reads as TGTGCCAGCAGCTTAGCCGGGTCATACAATGAGCAGTTCTTC. It yields the protein CASSLAGSYNEQFF.